Listed below are T cell receptor beta chains from one sample, sequenced in a study of cytomegalovirus exposure and HLA in healthy donors. The table came from immunoSEQ multiplex PCR; TCRdb's copy has only in-frame clones and leaves some out. The data hold 150,000 to 200,000 clones, with roughly four fifths observed a single time. Material for sequencing was PBMCs. All receptors derive from a woman between 18 and 29 years old in good health and CMV-seropositive. CDR3s include the opening cysteine and the closing phenylalanine or tryptophan. A D gene is named only where the DNA matches it firmly. Clone size is not always given. Where it is, it says once, few, many or a class for expanded clones.

>-|TRBV18|-|TRBJ2-5
TGTGCCAGCTCACCGCAGGAGACCCAGTACTTC
CASSPQETQYF
>TRBD1|TRBV28|few|TRBJ1-1
TGTGCCAGCAGTTTCCAGAACCAGGGGGCCTGGAACACTGAAGCTTTCTTT
CASSFQNQGAWNTEAFF
>-|TRBV28|few|TRBJ1-4
TGTGCCAGCAGTTTAGGAGGGGGGGGTTATACTAATGAAAAACTGTTTTTT
CASSLGGGGYTNEKLFF
>TRBD1|TRBV5-1|-|TRBJ2-2
TGCGCCAGCAGCGTGGGACAGGGAATCGGGGAGCTGTTTTTT
CASSVGQGIGELFF
>TRBD2|TRBV5-4|-|TRBJ2-5
TGTGCCAGCAGCATTACTACGGGGGGGGAGACCCAGTACTTC
CASSITTGGETQYF
>-|TRBV19|-|TRBJ2-3
TGTGCCAGTAGCCCGGAGGCGGATACGCAGTATTTT
CASSPEADTQYF
>-|TRBV7-2|once|TRBJ2-2
TGTGCCAGCAGCTTCGGGGTTGGGGCCGGGGAGCTGTTTTTT
CASSFGVGAGELFF
>-|TRBV11-2|-|TRBJ2-7
TGTGCCAGCAGCTTAGCCGGGACAACAAACTACGAGCAGTACTTC
CASSLAGTTNYEQYF
>-|TRBV7-8|-|TRBJ1-1
TGTGCCAGCAGCCCATACACTGAAGCTTTCTTT
CASSPYTEAFF
>-|TRBV6-5|-|TRBJ2-2
TGTGCCAGCAGTTATCTCACCGGGGAGCTGTTTTTT
CASSYLTGELFF
>TRBD1|TRBV5-5|-|TRBJ2-3
TGTGCCAGCACCGACGACAGGGGCCGGATAGATACGCAGTATTTT
CASTDDRGRIDTQYF
>-|TRBV6-5|-|TRBJ2-3
TGTGCCAGCTATAGCACAGATACGCAGTATTTT
CASYSTDTQYF
>-|TRBV11-2|-|TRBJ2-5
TGTGCCAGCAGCCGTGGACAGCGGACCCAAGAGACCCAGTACTTC
CASSRGQRTQETQYF
>-|TRBV19|-|TRBJ1-1
TGTGCCAGTAGCACATCAGGGCCTGAAGCTTTCTTT
CASSTSGPEAFF
>TRBD2|TRBV6-5|-|TRBJ2-1
TGTGCCAGCAGTTACGGCAGCGGGGGGGCCAATGAGCAGTTCTTC
CASSYGSGGANEQFF
>TRBD2|TRBV6-1|-|TRBJ2-3
TGTGCCAGCAGTGAAGGCTTAGCGGGGGGGCCAGGAGATACGCAGTATTTT
CASSEGLAGGPGDTQYF
>-|TRBV6-5|-|TRBJ2-1
TGTGCCAGCAGTTACGGACACAAGTTTAATGAGCAGTTCTTC
CASSYGHKFNEQFF
>TRBD1|TRBV5-1|few|TRBJ1-1
TGCGCCAGCACCCTTGGTAGCAGGGGGCAGGCGAGCACTGAAGCTTTCTTT
CASTLGSRGQASTEAFF
>-|TRBV9|-|TRBJ2-3
TGTGCCAGCAGCGTAGCGGGGTATAGCACAGATACGCAGTATTTT
CASSVAGYSTDTQYF
>TRBD1|TRBV28|-|TRBJ2-1
TGTGCCAGCAGTCTACAGGGGGCCCCCTACAATGAGCAGTTCTTC
CASSLQGAPYNEQFF
>TRBD1|TRBV7-9|-|TRBJ1-2
TGTGCCAGCAGCTTAGGGACAGGGGGCGAGGATGGCTACACCTTC
CASSLGTGGEDGYTF
>-|TRBV6-5|-|TRBJ1-1
TGTGCCAGCATTCTAACGGGGGGGCTAAACACTGAAGCTTTCTTT
CASILTGGLNTEAFF
>TRBD1|TRBV6-5|-|TRBJ1-2
TGTGCCAGCAGTTACTCGGGACAGGGGGCAGGATATGGCTACACCTTC
CASSYSGQGAGYGYTF
>TRBD2|TRBV6-1|once|TRBJ2-5
TGTGCCAGCAGTGGCGGGGGGGCCCGTGAGACCCAGTACTTC
CASSGGGARETQYF
>-|TRBV7-3|once|TRBJ1-6
TGTGCCAGCAGCTTAGGTATTAAGAGTTCACCCCTCCACTTT
CASSLGIKSSPLHF
>TRBD1|TRBV28|-|TRBJ2-7
TGTGCCAGTTGGGACAGGGGCTACGAGCAGTACTTC
CASWDRGYEQYF
>-|TRBV16|few|TRBJ1-1
TGTGCCAGCAGCCAATATGCGGCGGTGAACACTGAAGCTTTCTTT
CASSQYAAVNTEAFF
>-|TRBV30|once|TRBJ1-4
TGTGCCTGGGGCCGGGGGGGGAGGGGTAATGAAAAACTGTTTTTT
CAWGRGGRGNEKLFF
>TRBD2|TRBV19|-|TRBJ2-1
TGTGCCAGTAGACCCGAGCGGGGGGCCCCGGAGCAGTTCTTC
CASRPERGAPEQFF
>TRBD1|TRBV6-5|-|TRBJ1-2
TGTGCCAGCAGCTCACAGGGGATACTTAACTATGGCTACACCTTC
CASSSQGILNYGYTF
>TRBD1|TRBV12-5|-|TRBJ1-3
TGTGCTAGTGGTTTGGGACAGGGGGGTCCTGGAAACACCATATATTTT
CASGLGQGGPGNTIYF
>-|TRBV7-2|-|TRBJ1-1
TGTGCCAGCAGCCGGGGCACTGAAGCTTTCTTT
CASSRGTEAFF
>-|TRBV9|few|TRBJ2-6
TGTGCCAGCAGCGAAACAGGGTTTGCCTCTGGGGCCAACGTCCTGACTTTC
CASSETGFASGANVLTF
>-|TRBV7-9|-|TRBJ2-3
TGTGCCAGCAGCTTAGTGGGGGGAACAGATACGCAGTATTTT
CASSLVGGTDTQYF
>-|TRBV6-4|many|TRBJ1-1
TGTGCCAGCAGTGACGGGAGGGAGGGCACTGAAGCTTTCTTT
CASSDGREGTEAFF
>TRBD2|TRBV7-6|-|TRBJ2-1
TGTGCCAGCAGCTTATACCTAGCGGGGTTTTCCGAGCAGTTCTTC
CASSLYLAGFSEQFF
>-|TRBV7-9|-|TRBJ1-1
TGTGCCAGCAGCTTAGGGGGCGAGGTAGCTTTCTTT
CASSLGGEVAFF
>-|TRBV18|-|TRBJ2-7
TGTGCCAGCTCACCCCGCCAGAACCCCTACGAGCAGTACTTC
CASSPRQNPYEQYF
>-|TRBV7-7|-|TRBJ2-1
TGTGCTAGCAGCGTGACCGACTCCCGATCCAATGAGCAGTTCTTC
CASSVTDSRSNEQFF
>TRBD1|TRBV28|-|TRBJ2-2
TGTGCCAGCAGTTTCATTGCACAGGGGGCTCCGAACACCGGGGAGCTGTTTTTT
CASSFIAQGAPNTGELFF
>TRBD1|TRBV5-4|-|TRBJ2-2
TGTGCCAGCAGTCGGGGACAGTACACCGGGGAGCTGTTTTTT
CASSRGQYTGELFF
>TRBD2|TRBV6-6|-|TRBJ2-1
TGTGCCAGCAGACAAACGACTAGCGGGGGGGCGAATGAGCAGTTCTTC
CASRQTTSGGANEQFF
>-|TRBV7-3|few|TRBJ2-1
TGTGCCAGCAGCTCCGATCGGGATGAGCAGTTCTTC
CASSSDRDEQFF
>TRBD1|TRBV6-5|few|TRBJ1-2
TGTGCCAGCAGACCCGACAGGGGGGAGAACTATGGCTACACCTTC
CASRPDRGENYGYTF
>-|TRBV20-1|-|TRBJ2-1
TGCAGTGCCAATCACGGCAATGAGCAGTTCTTC
CSANHGNEQFF
>TRBD1|TRBV5-1|once|TRBJ2-7
TGCGCCAGCAGCTTGGGGACAGGGGGCTGGGAGCAGTACTTC
CASSLGTGGWEQYF
>TRBD1|TRBV6-5|-|TRBJ1-2
TGTGCCAGCAGACAAGGGACAGCCGCGTATGGCTACACCTTC
CASRQGTAAYGYTF
>TRBD1|TRBV29-1|-|TRBJ2-5
TGCAGCGTTGAACGCTTGGAGACAGGGTCGCCAGGGACCCAGTACTTC
CSVERLETGSPGTQYF
>-|TRBV27|-|TRBJ2-1
TGTGCCAGCAGTCTCTGGCTTGGCTACAATGAGCAGTTCTTC
CASSLWLGYNEQFF
>-|TRBV7-8|-|TRBJ1-3
TGTGCCAGCAGCTTAGTCCGGGGTAACTCTGGAAACACCATATATTTT
CASSLVRGNSGNTIYF